Each of the 22 T cell receptor beta chains below was sequenced from the same sample in a study of T cells in localized non-small cell lung cancer. Repertoires were generated with immunoSEQ multiplex PCR, while TCRdb's copy carries only in-frame clones and drops some. Found here are approximately 41,000 clones, roughly nine tenths of them singletons; the top ten hold about 11%. The sequencing used PBMCs, collected before any cancer treatment. The receptors derive from a woman aged 35-70 years with stage II lung adenocarcinoma.

This chain connects TRBV28 to TRBJ2-1; TRBD2 might be the D (6 bases). V lost 5 bases and J 8 bases, leaving 19 bases between the germline ends. CDR3 length equals 15 residues. Germline V gene lookup returns CDR1 MDHEN and CDR2 SYDVKM. The CDR3 loop reads CASSPRNGRMDEQFF. The CDR3 DNA follows: TGTGCCAGCAGTCCCCGGAACGGGAGAATGGATGAGCAGTTCTTC.

The chain is built from TRBV28 and TRBJ1-2; D is unclear. This CDR3 spans 13 amino acids. Germline assignment: CDR1 MDHEN and CDR2 SYDVKM. Trimming removed 2 bases from V and 4 bases from J, with 8 bases in between. This CDR3 reads CASSLEGPYGYTF. CDR3 in DNA: TGTGCCAGCAGTTTAGAGGGTCCCTATGGCTACACCTTC.

The chain combines TRBV20-1 with TRBJ2-5; D is uncertain. The CDR3 length is 10 residues. V gave up 2 bases and J gave up 3 bases, with 1 base separating them. The germline gives CDR1 DFQATT, CDR2 SNEGSKA (reference sequence). The CDR3 is CSARKETQYF. CDR3 sequence (DNA): TGCAGTGCTAGAAAAGAGACCCAGTACTTC.

This chain joins TRBV11-2 and TRBJ1-1; no clear D gene. Trimming removed 3 bases from V and 11 bases from J, with 10 bases in between. The CDR3 extends over 11 amino acids. Per the germline V gene, CDR1 is SGHAT and CDR2 is FQNNGV. CDR3 nucleotide sequence: TGTGCCAGCAGCTTTTCACTTTACGCTTTCTTT. Translated, it gives CASSFSLYAFF. Looking up the rest from reference TRBV11-2 and TRBJ1-1 gives the full variable domain: EAGVAQSPRYKIIEKRQSVAFWCNPISGHATLYWYQQILGQGPKLLIQFQNNGVVDDSQLPKDRFSAERLKGVDSTLKIQPAKLEDSAVYLCASSFSLYAFFGQGTRLTVV.

The rearrangement joins TRBV5-1 to TRBJ2-1; 11 bases fit TRBD2. The junction had 13 bases not matched to a gene; V was cut back by 1 base and J by 4 bases. Germline V CDR1 and CDR2: SGHRS, YFSETQ. The CDR3 is made up of 19 amino acids. As DNA, the CDR3 is TGCGCCAGCAGCTTGATCCTAGCGGGGGGCTCCTCCCTTTACAATGAGCAGTTCTTC. Amino acids: CASSLILAGGSSLYNEQFF.

This clone was counted once. Its ends do not fully match the called genes, so a read error is possible. This chain uses TRBV20-1 with TRBJ2-4; 9 bases map to TRBD1. The CDR3 runs to 11 residues. Germline lookup yields CDR1 DFQATT and CDR2 SNEGSKA (reference sequence). CDR3 DNA: TGCAGTGCTAGACGACAGGGGGTCAGGGACTTC. It specifies CSARRQGVRDF.

The gene calls are TRBV15 and TRBJ2-1, with D unclear. This CDR3 comprises 13 residues. Trimming took 0 bases from V and 10 from J, leaving 10 bases between them. CDR1 and CDR2 (germline): LNHNV, YYDKDF (reference sequence). CDR3 coding DNA: TGTGCCACCAGCAGAGATTTGGCGTCCGAGCAGTTCTTC. Protein product: CATSRDLASEQFF.

The CDR3 nucleotides are TGTGCCACCAGCAGAGGGGGGAGGTCAGCCAAAAACATTCAGTACTTC. The encoded protein is CATSRGGRSAKNIQYF. V and J are TRBV15 and TRBJ2-4, with D perhaps matching TRBD2 (6 bases). CDR3 length: 16 residues. V lost 1 base and J lost 0, with 10 bases in between. CDR1 is LNHNV, CDR2 YYDKDF, per germline (reference sequence).

The CDR3 bases are TGTGCCAGCAGTTACTCGTGGCCAGATACGCAGTATTTT. The encoded protein is CASSYSWPDTQYF. This sequence joins TRBV6-6 and TRBJ2-3; D gene uncertain. The CDR3 spans 13 residues. Trimming pared 0 bases from V and 4 bases from J, leaving 5 bases between. Germline CDR1 MNHNY, CDR2 SVGAGI (reference sequence).

This clone was seen once. The chain carries TRBV19 and TRBJ1-4; 11 bases line up with TRBD1. This CDR3 has 18 amino acids. Trimming removed 5 bases from V and 0 bases from J; junction bases left unmatched: 8. CDR1 is LNHDA, CDR2 SQIVND, per germline (reference sequence). The CDR3 DNA sequence: TGTGCCAGTAGTGGGGGACAGGGGGTATGGTCAACTAATGAAAAACTGTTTTTT. The encoded protein is CASSGGQGVWSTNEKLFF. Full variable domain (outside the CDR3, taken from reference TRBV19 and TRBJ1-4): DGGITQSPKYLFRKEGQNVTLSCEQNLNHDAMYWYRQDPGQGLRLIYYSQIVNDFQKGDIAEGYSVSREKKESFPLTVTSAQKNPTAFYLCASSGGQGVWSTNEKLFFGSGTQLSVL.

V gene TRBV2 combines with J gene TRBJ2-3; tentative D call: TRBD2 (5 bases). The CDR3 runs to 12 residues. Looked up from germline, CDR1 is SNHLY and CDR2 is FYNNEI. The V end lost 7 bases, the J end lost 3 bases, and 8 bases lay between the germline ends. In DNA, the CDR3 is TGTGCCAGCACGGAGGTAACAGATACGCAGTATTTT. This gives the protein CASTEVTDTQYF. Filled out from reference TRBV2 and TRBJ2-3, the complete variable domain reads EPEVTQTPSHQVTQMGQEVILRCVPISNHLYFYWYRQILGQKVEFLVSFYNNEISEKSEIFDDQFSVERPDGSNFTLKIRSTKLEDSAMYFCASTEVTDTQYFGPGTRLTVL.

This clone appeared a single time. The chain couples TRBV7-9 to TRBJ2-1, with TRBD2 matching 9 bases. CDR3 length: 13 amino acids. V was clipped by 3 bases and J by 9 bases; unmatched bases: 3. Per the germline V gene, CDR1 is SEHNR and CDR2 is FQNEAQ (reference sequence). In nucleotides, the CDR3 is TGTGCCAGCAGCTTGCTGCGGGAGGGTGAGCAGTTCTTC. Translating it yields CASSLLREGEQFF.

This chain joins TRBV4-1 and TRBJ1-4, with 8 bases matching TRBD1. The CDR3 consists of 15 residues. V lost 3 bases and J lost 6; bases outside the gene matches: 6. CDR1 is MGHRA, CDR2 YSYEKL, per germline. The CDR3 nucleotides are TGCGCCAGCAGCCACCAGGGGGCGGGGGATGAAAAACTGTTTTTT. It codes for CASSHQGAGDEKLFF.

The chain links TRBV18 to TRBJ2-4, with D uncertain. This CDR3 comprises 13 residues. V gave up 3 bases and J gave up 6 bases, with 9 bases separating them. Germline assignment: CDR1 KGHSH and CDR2 LQKENI. The CDR3 sequence: CASSPTEGNIQYF. CDR3 nucleotide sequence: TGTGCCAGCTCACCCACCGAAGGAAACATTCAGTACTTC.

The genes are TRBV5-4 and TRBJ2-5; 9 bases are shared with TRBD2. This CDR3 has 16 amino acids. Germline V gene sequence: CDR1 SGHNT, CDR2 YYREEE (reference sequence). V lost 4 bases and J lost 5; bases outside the gene matches: 12. This chain's CDR3 is CASSAGERGAGETQYF. CDR3 DNA sequence: TGTGCCAGCAGCGCCGGGGAGCGGGGGGCCGGGGAGACCCAGTACTTC.

The J gene is TRBJ2-1, the V gene TRBV5-8; 15 bases are shared with TRBD2. Germline trimming cut 5 bases from V and 9 bases from J; bases unmatched to any gene: 9. This CDR3 comprises 16 residues. Germline values: CDR1 SGHTS, CDR2 YDEGEE. The CDR3 is CASRSGLAGGQSEQFF. CDR3 DNA: TGTGCCAGCAGGTCCGGACTAGCGGGGGGGCAGAGTGAGCAGTTCTTC.

The gene calls are TRBV6-6 and TRBJ1-6; a weak D match, TRBD1 (6 bases). This CDR3 is built from 14 residues. V shed 7 bases and J shed 4 bases, with 11 bases lying between them. From germline, CDR1 is MNHNY and CDR2 SVGAGI (reference sequence). The DNA for the CDR3 is TGTGCCAGCAAGATCCAGGGGTATAATTCACCCCTCCACTTT. Amino acids: CASKIQGYNSPLHF.

The chain couples TRBV4-2 to TRBJ2-4, with 13 nucleotides matching TRBD2. The V gene's germline CDR1 is LGHNA and CDR2 YNFKEQ. The CDR3 is 17 amino acids. The trim removed 0 bases at V and 8 bases at J, leaving 7 bases unmatched. CDR3 in DNA: TGTGCCAGCAGCCAAGATCCGACTAGCGGGGGGTGGGACATTCAGTACTTC. Translated: CASSQDPTSGGWDIQYF.

This sequence joins TRBV5-4 and TRBJ2-6, with D uncertain. Germline lookup yields CDR1 SGHNT and CDR2 YYREEE (reference sequence). V was shortened by 0 bases and J by 4 bases, with 8 bases between the two germline ends. The CDR3 contains 15 residues. CDR3 in amino acids: CASSLGPEGANVLTF. CDR3 coding DNA: TGTGCCAGCAGCTTGGGACCGGAGGGGGCCAACGTCCTGACTTTC.

J is TRBJ1-6 and V is TRBV11-2, with D unclear. CDR1 is SGHAT, CDR2 FQNNGV, per germline. The CDR3 runs to 13 residues. V gave up 3 bases and J gave up 7 bases, with 7 bases separating them. The CDR3 reads CASSFSGNSPLHF. CDR3 coding DNA: TGTGCCAGCAGCTTTAGCGGGAATTCACCCCTCCACTTT.

This chain connects TRBV7-6 to TRBJ1-1, with TRBD1 as a possible D gene (5 bases). This CDR3 contains 15 residues. Germline loops: CDR1 SGHVS, CDR2 FNYEAQ. Trimming left V 5 bases short and J 0 bases short, with 13 bases between. The CDR3 bases are TGTGCCAGCAGCCGCCGGGGGACGATGAACACTGAAGCTTTCTTT. Translating it yields CASSRRGTMNTEAFF.

The rearrangement links TRBV18 to TRBJ2-3, with D possibly being TRBD1 (6 bases). The V end lost 2 bases, the J end lost 2 bases, and 14 bases lay between the germline ends. The CDR3 contains 16 residues. Looked up from germline, CDR1 is KGHSH and CDR2 is LQKENI. The DNA of the CDR3 is TGTGCCAGCTCACCAACGGACAGATATTACACAGATACGCAGTATTTT. It specifies CASSPTDRYYTDTQYF.